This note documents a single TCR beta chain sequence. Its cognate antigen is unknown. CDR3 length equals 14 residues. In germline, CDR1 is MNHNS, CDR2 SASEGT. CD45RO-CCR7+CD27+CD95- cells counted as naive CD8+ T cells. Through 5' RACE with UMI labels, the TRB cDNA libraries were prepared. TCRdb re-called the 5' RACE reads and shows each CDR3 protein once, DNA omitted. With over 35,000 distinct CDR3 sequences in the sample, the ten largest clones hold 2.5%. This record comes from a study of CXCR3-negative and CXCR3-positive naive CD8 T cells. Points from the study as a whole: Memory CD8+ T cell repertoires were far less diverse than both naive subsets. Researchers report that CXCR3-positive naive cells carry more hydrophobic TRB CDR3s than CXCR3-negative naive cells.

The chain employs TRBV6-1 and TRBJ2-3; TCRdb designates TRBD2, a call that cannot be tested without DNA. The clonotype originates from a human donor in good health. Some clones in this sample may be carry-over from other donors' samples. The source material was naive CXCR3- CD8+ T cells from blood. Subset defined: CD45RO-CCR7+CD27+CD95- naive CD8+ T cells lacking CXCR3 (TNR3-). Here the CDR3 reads CASCRGESTDTQYF.